These 20 T cell receptor beta chains were all obtained from the same sample, sequenced in a study of CD8+ T cells in alopecia areata listed by TCRdb under 2018. Library preparation employed the immunoSEQ multiplex PCR assay. RNA was extracted from all samples and reverse transcribed into cDNA as template for TCR sequencing. The table comes from immuneACCESS by way of TCRdb, which keeps in-frame sequences with V and J called. Part of the clones is missing from these tables; in studies checked, under half for an unresolved V gene and the rest for unknown reasons. The sample has 250,000 or so clones on record, with no singletons. 0.9% to 1.5% of the sample lies in the top ten. Cells from pooled mouse cutaneous lymph nodes were stained for CD4, CD8alpha, NKG2D, NKG2ACE and other markers and then sorted on a BD Influx. The source material was CD4+ T cells sorted from a lymph node. Source of these receptors: a C3H/HeJ mouse with alopecia areata. These mice carry the MHC haplotype H2-k.

This clone appeared a few times. Mouse names are used for the genes. The identical CDR3 is also encoded by other nucleotide sequences in the sample. The covered CDR3 bases are TGTGCCAGCAGCCCGCAGGGGTAT. It codes for CASSPQGY. The complete CDR3 protein is CASSPQGYEQYF. This chain joins TRBV19 and TRBJ2-7, with a tentative D call TRBD1 (6 bases). From the germline J gene comes the end of the CDR3, since the read stops 4 residues before it. The length of the CDR3 is 12 residues. Germline CDR1 and CDR2: FNHDT and SITEND (reference sequence).

This clone was seen at least ten times. Germline and genes here are mouse. The read stops 4 residues short of the end of the CDR3; the missing end is completed from the germline J gene. V gene TRBV31 combines with J gene TRBJ1-2; 9 bases match TRBD1. The length of the CDR3 is 14 residues. Germline CDR1 GKSSPN, CDR2 SITVG. The trim removed 0 bases at V and 4 bases at J, leaving 3 bases unmatched. Partial CDR3 DNA: TGTGCCTGGAGTCTACAGGGGGCAGGCTCC. As protein: CAWSLQGAGS. From start to end, the CDR3 is CAWSLQGAGSDYTF.

There are a few counts of this clone. The gene symbols are mouse symbols. Partial CDR3 DNA: TGTGCCTGGAGTAAACTGGGGGGGCGCGTTGCAGAA. It is translated as CAWSKLGGRVAE. The full CDR3 protein reads CAWSKLGGRVAETLYF. The J gene is TRBJ2-3, the V gene TRBV31, with 11 bases identical to TRBD2. The observed sequence ends 4 residues before the CDR3 terminus, with the missing tail filled in from the germline J gene. Germline CDR1 GKSSPN, CDR2 SITVG. The trim removed 2 bases at V and 2 bases at J, leaving 6 bases unmatched. CDR3 length: 16 residues.

A note on this clone: Since a much larger clone is just one base distant, this may be a read error. The gene names here belong to mouse. The read is 4 residues too short to cover the CDR3 end, so that end is filled in from the germline J gene. Other DNA sequences in the same sample also yield this CDR3. This chain connects TRBV19 to TRBJ2-3; a possible D gene is TRBD2 (6 bases). Germline V lookup: CDR1 FNHDT, CDR2 SITEND (reference sequence). Trimming removed 2 bases from V and 0 bases from J, with 10 bases in between. This CDR3 comprises 15 residues. The CDR3 protein is CASSMGGTSAETLYF. CDR3 DNA, as far as it was read: TGTGCCAGCAGTATGGGGGGAACTAGTGCAGAA.

This clone was recorded a few times. Genes and germline are mouse. With the read ending 4 residues before the CDR3 end, the germline J gene is used to fill in that end. In the same sample, other DNA sequences code for this CDR3. The chain employs TRBV13-3 and TRBJ2-7, with D perhaps TRBD2 (6 bases). The germline CDR1 and CDR2 sequences are NNHDY and SYVADS. V was shortened by 2 bases and J by 2 bases, with 8 bases between the two germline ends. CDR3 length: 13 residues. This CDR3 reads CASSERGAYEQYF. CDR3 bases read: TGTGCCAGCAGTGAACGGGGGGCCTAT.

A word on this clone: Gene names are mouse gene names. Read sequence stops 3 residues before the CDR3 end, and the germline J gene provides the missing end. The chain links TRBV5 to TRBJ1-6; TRBD1 agrees at 10 bases. TRBJ1-6 counts as an open reading frame of uncertain function. The trim removed 4 bases at V and 6 bases at J, leaving 3 bases unmatched. The CDR3 loop spans 15 amino acids. The germline CDR1 and CDR2 sequences are LGHNA and YNLKQL (reference sequence). The covered CDR3 bases are TGTGCCAGCAGCCCGGGGGACAGGGGTAATTCGCCC. This translates into CASSPGDRGNSP. The whole CDR3 sequence reads CASSPGDRGNSPLYF.

Only a few counts were recorded for this clone. The germline and genes are mouse ones. CDR3 DNA (partial): TGCACCTGCAGTGCAGATATGAGGGGAAACTCC. It yields the protein CTCSADMRGNS. The whole CDR3 sequence is CTCSADMRGNSDYTF. V and J are TRBV1 and TRBJ1-2, with D possibly TRBD1 on 5 matching bases. The sequence runs out 4 residues before the end of the CDR3; the remainder is reconstructed from the germline J gene. The CDR3 loop spans 15 amino acids. In germline, CDR1 is NSQYPW, CDR2 LRSPGD (reference sequence). V was shortened by 0 bases and J by 1 base, with 9 bases between the two germline ends.

Worth noting for this clone: The gene names here belong to mouse. The CDR3 end lies 4 residues beyond the end of the read and is filled in from the germline J gene. The chain carries TRBV13-1 and TRBJ2-2; TRBD1 matches at 7 bases. CDR1 and CDR2 (germline): NSHNY, SYGAGN. Germline trimming cut 5 bases from V and 0 bases from J; bases unmatched to any gene: 4. CDR3 size: 15 residues. CDR3 DNA, as far as it was read: TGTGCCAGCAGCGGGACAGAAGCAAACACCGGG. It translates to CASSGTEANTG. From start to end, the CDR3 is CASSGTEANTGQLYF.

Note on this clone: Germline and genes: mouse. The DNA ends 4 residues before the CDR3 does, and the rest of the CDR3 is filled in from the germline J gene. The J gene is TRBJ2-4, the V gene TRBV14, with a possible D match to TRBD2 (6 bases). Trimming cost V 5 bases and J 0 bases, with 10 bases left between them. The CDR3 has 14 amino acids. Germline V gene data show CDR1 as SGHDT and CDR2 as FRDEAV. CDR3 protein: CASSPGGSQNTLYF. The sequenced part of the CDR3 DNA is TGTGCCAGCAGCCCGGGGGGTAGTCAAAAC. The full variable domain, its missing parts supplied by reference TRBV14 and TRBJ2-4, is EAGVTQSPRYAVLQEGQAVSFWCDPISGHDTLYWYQQPRDQGPQLLVYFRDEAVIDNSQLPSDRFSAVRPKGTNSTLKIQSAKQGDTATYLCASSPGGSQNTLYFGAGTRLSVL.

Concerning this clone: This clone may be a read error of a much larger clone one base away. The genes and germline here are from mouse. The read terminates 4 residues ahead of where the CDR3 ends, so the germline J gene completes it. The rearrangement uses TRBV17 and TRBJ2-1; D might be TRBD2 (6 bases). The CDR3 is 14 amino acids. Between the trimmed V and J ends, which lost 2 bases and 3 bases, there was a span of 8 bases. The germline CDR1 and CDR2 sequences are MNHDT and YYDKIL. The CDR3 spells CASSRRGVYAEQFF. The covered CDR3 bases are TGTGCTAGCAGTAGACGGGGGGTCTATGCT.

As regards this clone: Any gene name here is a mouse gene name. The sequence runs out 4 residues before the end of the CDR3; the remainder is reconstructed from the germline J gene. The chain recombines TRBV19 with TRBJ2-2, with D uncertain. Deletions cut 2 bases from V and 3 bases from J, with 8 bases between. The V gene's germline CDR1 is FNHDT and CDR2 SITEND (reference sequence). The CDR3 is made up of 14 amino acids. The CDR3 here is CASSIQEDTGQLYF. Partial CDR3 DNA: TGTGCCAGCAGTATCCAGGAAGACACCGGG.

This clone came up a few times. Germline and genes: mouse. The observed sequence ends 4 residues before the CDR3 terminus, with the missing tail filled in from the germline J gene. The chain joins TRBV5 to TRBJ2-5; no firm D call. V was clipped by 3 bases and J by 2 bases, with 6 bases between them. This CDR3 has 13 residues. Germline assignment: CDR1 LGHNA and CDR2 YNLKQL (reference sequence). The covered CDR3 bases are TGTGCCAGCAGCCAGCAATTCCAAGAC. Translating it yields CASSQQFQD. The full-length CDR3 reads as CASSQQFQDTQYF.

This clone occurred many times. All gene names here are mouse names. Read data end 4 residues before the CDR3 end; the end is taken from the germline J gene. The J gene is TRBJ2-1, the V gene TRBV14, with 9 bases identical to TRBD1. CDR1 is SGHDT, CDR2 FRDEAV, per germline. V trimming: 3 bases; J trimming: 3 bases; junction bases outside the gene matches: 1. The CDR3 contains 14 residues. Here the CDR3 reads CASSSGQGYAEQFF. CDR3 DNA (partial): TGTGCCAGCAGTTCGGGACAGGGCTATGCT.

This clone showed up just a few times. The listed genes are named as in mouse. The read comes to an end 4 residues before the CDR3 does, leaving the germline J gene to fill in the end. The chain links TRBV13-1 to TRBJ1-2; 7 bases are a match to TRBD1. Germline values: CDR1 NSHNY, CDR2 SYGAGN. This CDR3 is built from 17 residues. Trimming at V came to 0 bases and at J to 0 bases, leaving 8 bases not matched to a gene. The DNA read from the CDR3 is TGTGCCAGCAGTGATGCTGGCAGGGGGTTTACAAACTCC. This codes for CASSDAGRGFTNS. From start to end, the CDR3 is CASSDAGRGFTNSDYTF.

Notes on this clone: Germline and genes here are mouse. From the germline J gene comes the end of the CDR3, since the read stops 4 residues before it. V gene TRBV5 combines with J gene TRBJ2-2; 9 nucleotides match TRBD1. J gave up 4 bases and V 3 bases, and 6 bases lay outside the gene matches. Germline CDR1 is LGHNA and CDR2 is YNLKQL (reference sequence). The CDR3 consists of 16 residues. The CDR3: CASSHNRDRVTGQLYF. Incomplete CDR3 DNA: TGTGCCAGCAGCCACAACCGGGACAGGGTCACCGGG.

On this clone itself: The genes and germline here are from mouse. With the read ending 4 residues before the CDR3 end, the germline J gene is used to fill in that end. The chain links TRBV17 to TRBJ2-1; 11 bases agree with TRBD2. V lost 1 base to trimming and J lost 4 bases; unmatched junction nucleotides: 3. Germline V CDR1 and CDR2: MNHDT, YYDKIL. The length of the CDR3 is 16 residues. Incomplete CDR3 DNA: TGTGCTAGCAGTAGAGGCCGGGACTGGGGGTATGCT. It specifies CASSRGRDWGYA. The whole CDR3 sequence reads CASSRGRDWGYAEQFF.

For this clone: Mouse gene names and germline throughout. The sequenced fragment ends 4 residues before the CDR3 boundary, so the rest is inferred from the germline J gene. The chain combines TRBV14 with TRBJ2-5, with TRBD1 matching over 11 bases. This CDR3 contains 15 residues. CDR1 SGHDT and CDR2 FRDEAV come from the germline V gene. The CDR3 sequence: CASSFRTGGRDTQYF. The DNA read from the CDR3 is TGTGCCAGCAGTTTCCGGACAGGGGGCAGGGAC. Full variable domain (remainder filled in from reference TRBV14 and TRBJ2-5): EAGVTQSPRYAVLQEGQAVSFWCDPISGHDTLYWYQQPRDQGPQLLVYFRDEAVIDNSQLPSDRFSAVRPKGTNSTLKIQSAKQGDTATYLCASSFRTGGRDTQYFGPGTRLLVL.

This clone was seen only a few times. Gene and germline names: mouse. The read terminates 4 residues before the CDR3 end, so the remaining end is supplied by the germline J gene. J is TRBJ2-5 and V is TRBV5; 9 nucleotides line up with TRBD2. The CDR3 sequence is 15 residues long. CDR1 LGHNA and CDR2 YNLKQL come from the germline V gene (reference sequence). CDR3: CASSQGGTGKDTQYF. CDR3 DNA (partial): TGTGCCAGCAGCCAAGGGGGGACTGGGAAAGAC.

About this clone: Any gene name here is a mouse gene name. The CDR3 protein is CASSINRDRGAEQFF. The sequenced part of the CDR3 DNA is TGTGCCAGCAGTATCAACCGGGACAGGGGTGCT. The chain employs TRBV19 and TRBJ2-1, with 10 bases that match TRBD1. The read ends 4 residues early relative to the CDR3; the germline J gene fills the gap. The CDR3 is 15 residues long. Germline CDR1 FNHDT, CDR2 SITEND (reference sequence). V was pared by 2 bases and J by 6 bases, with 5 bases of the junction left unmatched.

In regard to this clone: These gene names are mouse names. The read ends 4 residues shy of where the CDR3 ends; the end is completed using the germline J gene. The chain carries TRBV31 and TRBJ2-7; D perhaps matches TRBD1 (5 bases). Germline V gives CDR1 GKSSPN, CDR2 SITVG. The V and J ends lost 0 bases and 2 bases respectively, with 8 bases between them. The CDR3 is 13 amino acids. CDR3 DNA, as far as it was read: TGTGCCTGGAGTCTAGGGGAGACCTAT. Residues: CAWSLGETY. The complete CDR3 protein is CAWSLGETYEQYF. Based on the CDR3 plus reference TRBV31 and TRBJ2-7, the full variable domain is AQTIHQWPVAEIKAVGSPLSLGCTIKGKSSPNLYWYWQATGGTLQQLFYSITVGQVESVVQLNLSASRPKDDQFILSTEKLLLSHSGFYLCAWSLGETYEQYFGPGTRLTVL.